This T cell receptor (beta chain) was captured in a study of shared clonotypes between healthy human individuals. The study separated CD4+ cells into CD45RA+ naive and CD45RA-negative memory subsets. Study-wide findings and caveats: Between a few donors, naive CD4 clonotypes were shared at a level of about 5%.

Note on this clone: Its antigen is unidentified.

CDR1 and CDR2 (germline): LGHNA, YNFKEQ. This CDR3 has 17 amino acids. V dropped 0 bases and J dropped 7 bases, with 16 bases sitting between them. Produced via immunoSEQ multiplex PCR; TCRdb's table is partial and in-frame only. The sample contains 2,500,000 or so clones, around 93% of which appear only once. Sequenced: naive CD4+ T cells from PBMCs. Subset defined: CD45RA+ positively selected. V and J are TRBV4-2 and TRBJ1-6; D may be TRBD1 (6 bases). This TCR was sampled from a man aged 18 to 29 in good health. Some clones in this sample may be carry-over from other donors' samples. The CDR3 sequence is CASSQERSGTLNSPLHF. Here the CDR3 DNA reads TGTGCCAGCAGCCAAGAGCGGTCCGGGACATTAAATTCACCCCTCCACTTT.